The rows below give T cell receptor beta chains drawn from one sample of a study of CD8 T cells in Susac syndrome. TCRdb re-called the immunoSEQ multiplex PCR reads with MiXCR, one entry per CDR3 protein. The data contain 200,000 or so distinct CDR3 sequences, 90% to 95% of them singletons. Sample: CD4+ T cells from PBMCs. The receptors derive from a human donor with multiple sclerosis. Each CDR3 is given with its conserved first and last residue. The D gene is left open where the match is weak. Expanded clones get a size class; other rows say once, few or many, or leave the size out.

J | length | size | D | V | CDR3 | DNA
TRBJ2-2 | 15 | NA | NA | TRBV9 | CASSVASLASGELFF | TGTGCCAGCAGCGTAGCAAGCCTAGCGTCCGGGGAGCTGTTTTTT
TRBJ1-6 | 13 | NA | TRBD1 | TRBV2 | CASRAGQPLTLHF | TGTGCCAGCAGAGCGGGACAGCCCCTCACCCTCCACTTT
TRBJ2-7 | 14 | NA | TRBD2 | TRBV9 | CASSVTSGMGEQYF | TGTGCCAGCAGCGTCACTAGCGGGATGGGGGAGCAGTACTTC
TRBJ2-1 | 13 | once | NA | TRBV9 | CASSVSGPAGQFF | TGTGCCAGCAGCGTATCTGGGCCCGCTGGGCAGTTCTTC
TRBJ2-5 | 16 | NA | TRBD2 | TRBV30 | CAWSIGTSGSQETQYF | TGTGCCTGGAGTATCGGGACTAGCGGGAGCCAAGAGACCCAGTACTTC
TRBJ2-7 | 12 | NA | NA | TRBV20-1 | CSASSETYEQYF | TGCAGTGCTAGTTCCGAGACCTACGAGCAGTACTTC
TRBJ1-2 | 13 | NA | NA | TRBV27 | CASSVGQFYGYTF | TGTGCCAGCAGTGTAGGACAGTTCTATGGCTACACCTTC
TRBJ2-7 | 12 | few | NA | TRBV5-1 | CASSLSGYEQYF | TGTGCCAGCAGCTTGAGCGGCTACGAGCAGTACTTC
TRBJ2-7 | 17 | NA | TRBD2 | TRBV11-2 | CASSSSGTSGFSYEQYF | TGTGCCAGCAGCTCCTCCGGGACTAGCGGGTTCTCCTACGAGCAGTACTTC
TRBJ2-1 | 17 | NA | TRBD2 | TRBV27 | CASIILLAGEGRNEQFF | TGTGCCAGCATCATTTTACTAGCGGGAGAGGGTCGCAATGAGCAGTTCTTC
TRBJ1-2 | 14 | NA | TRBD1 | TRBV5-1 | CASSLSGGIHGYTF | TGCGCCAGCAGCCTGTCAGGGGGTATTCATGGCTACACCTTC
TRBJ2-5 | 12 | NA | NA | TRBV3-1 | CASSQEWETQYF | TGTGCCAGCAGCCAAGAATGGGAGACCCAGTACTTC
TRBJ2-5 | 11 | NA | NA | TRBV20-1 | CSAPYGISQYF | TGCAGTGCTCCTTACGGGATTTCCCAGTACTTC
TRBJ2-7 | 15 | NA | NA | TRBV12-3/TRBV12-4 | CASTTGLVTAYEQYF | TGTGCCAGCACCACTGGGCTCGTCACCGCCTACGAGCAGTACTTC
TRBJ1-1 | 17 | NA | NA | TRBV27 | CASSHGGDRRRNTEAFF | TGTGCCAGCAGCCATGGGGGCGACAGGCGAAGGAACACTGAAGCTTTCTTT